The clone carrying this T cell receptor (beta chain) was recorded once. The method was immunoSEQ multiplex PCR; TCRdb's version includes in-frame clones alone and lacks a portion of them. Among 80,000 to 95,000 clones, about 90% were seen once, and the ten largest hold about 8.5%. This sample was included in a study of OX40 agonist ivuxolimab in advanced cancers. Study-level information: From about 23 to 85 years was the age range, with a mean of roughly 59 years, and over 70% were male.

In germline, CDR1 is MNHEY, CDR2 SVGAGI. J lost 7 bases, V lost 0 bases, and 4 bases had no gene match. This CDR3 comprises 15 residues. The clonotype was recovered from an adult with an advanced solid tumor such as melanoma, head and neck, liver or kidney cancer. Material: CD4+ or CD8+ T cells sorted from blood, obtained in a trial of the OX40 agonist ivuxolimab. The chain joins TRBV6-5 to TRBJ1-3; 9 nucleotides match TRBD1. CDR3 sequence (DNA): TGTGCCAGCAGTTACTCCGACAGGGGGGGCAACACCATATATTTT. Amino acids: CASSYSDRGGNTIYF.